This section outlines one T cell receptor (beta chain) sequence together with its context. Its cognate antigen is unknown. In germline, CDR1 is SGHAT, CDR2 FQNNGV. V gave up 5 bases and J gave up 9 bases, with 17 bases separating them. The CDR3 has 14 residues. This record comes from a study of identical twins. Study-level results: A lower insertion count was a feature of abundant cord blood beta clonotypes, with no such feature in memory repertoires.

TCRdb re-analysed the 5' RACE reads in MiXCR, keeping a single row per CDR3 protein. The data show about 660,000 distinct CDR3 sequences, more than 6.5% seen once. The sample was also reused in another study, on yellow fever vaccine responses in identical twins.

V and J are TRBV11-2 and TRBJ2-4, with a weak D call TRBD1 (5 bases). This TCR came from a woman aged 18-30 years in good health. Sequenced material: PBMCs. Here the CDR3 DNA reads TGTGCCAGCAGCCCAGCCCCAGGGTTGGGCATTCAGTACTTC. It translates to CASSPAPGLGIQYF.